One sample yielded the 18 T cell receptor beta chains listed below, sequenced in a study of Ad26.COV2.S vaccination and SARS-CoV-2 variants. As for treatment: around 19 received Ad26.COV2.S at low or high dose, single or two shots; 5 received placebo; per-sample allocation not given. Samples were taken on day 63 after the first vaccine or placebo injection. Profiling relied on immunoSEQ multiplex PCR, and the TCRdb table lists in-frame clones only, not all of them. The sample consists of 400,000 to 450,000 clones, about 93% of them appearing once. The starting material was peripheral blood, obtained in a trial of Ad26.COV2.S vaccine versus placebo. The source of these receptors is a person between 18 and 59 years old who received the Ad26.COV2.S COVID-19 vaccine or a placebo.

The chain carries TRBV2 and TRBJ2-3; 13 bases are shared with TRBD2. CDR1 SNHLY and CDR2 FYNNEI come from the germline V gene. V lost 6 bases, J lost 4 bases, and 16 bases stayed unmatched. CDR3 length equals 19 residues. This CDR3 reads CASSTGLAGVIRSSDTQYF. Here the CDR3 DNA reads TGTGCCAGCAGCACCGGACTAGCGGGAGTCATCCGGAGTTCAGATACGCAGTATTTT.

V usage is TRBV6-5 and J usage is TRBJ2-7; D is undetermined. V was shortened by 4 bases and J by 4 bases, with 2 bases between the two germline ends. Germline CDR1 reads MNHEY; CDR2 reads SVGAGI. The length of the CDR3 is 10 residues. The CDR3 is CASSLYEQYF. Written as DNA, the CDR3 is TGTGCCAGCAGTTTGTACGAGCAGTACTTC.

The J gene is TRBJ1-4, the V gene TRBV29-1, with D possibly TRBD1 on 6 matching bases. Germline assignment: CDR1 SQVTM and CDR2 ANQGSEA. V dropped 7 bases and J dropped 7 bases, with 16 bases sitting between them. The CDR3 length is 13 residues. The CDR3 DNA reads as TGCAGCGCGGACGGCGGAGGGGGTGAAAAACTGTTTTTT. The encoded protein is CSADGGGGEKLFF.

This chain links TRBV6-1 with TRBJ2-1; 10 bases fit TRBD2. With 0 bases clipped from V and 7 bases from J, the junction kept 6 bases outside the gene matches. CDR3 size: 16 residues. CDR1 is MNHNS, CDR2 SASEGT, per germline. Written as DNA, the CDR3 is TGTGCCAGCAGTGAAGCCGGGACTAGCGTGTGGAATGAGCAGTTCTTC. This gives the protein CASSEAGTSVWNEQFF.

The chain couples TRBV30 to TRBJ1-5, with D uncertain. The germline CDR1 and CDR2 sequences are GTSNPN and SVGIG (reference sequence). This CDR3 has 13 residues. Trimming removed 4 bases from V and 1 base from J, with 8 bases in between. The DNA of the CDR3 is TGTGCCTGGACCCCCAACAGCAATCAGCCCCAGCATTTT. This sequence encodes CAWTPNSNQPQHF.

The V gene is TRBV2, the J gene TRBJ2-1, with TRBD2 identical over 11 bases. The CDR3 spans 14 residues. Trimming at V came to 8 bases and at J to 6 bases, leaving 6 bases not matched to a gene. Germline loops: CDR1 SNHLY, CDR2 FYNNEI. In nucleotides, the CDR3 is TGTGCCAGCCGGCTAGCGGGAGGCGGCAATGAGCAGTTCTTC. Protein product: CASRLAGGGNEQFF.

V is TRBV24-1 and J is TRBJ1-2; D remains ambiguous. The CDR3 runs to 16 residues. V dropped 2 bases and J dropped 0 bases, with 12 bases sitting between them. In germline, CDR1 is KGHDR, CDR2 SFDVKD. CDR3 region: CATSDSPRAANYGYTF. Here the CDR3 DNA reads TGTGCCACCAGTGATTCCCCGCGAGCGGCTAACTATGGCTACACCTTC.

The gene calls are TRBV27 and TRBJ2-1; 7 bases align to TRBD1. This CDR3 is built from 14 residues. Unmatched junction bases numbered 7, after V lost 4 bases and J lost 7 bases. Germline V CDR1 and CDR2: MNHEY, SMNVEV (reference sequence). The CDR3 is CASSSYRGENEQFF. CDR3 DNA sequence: TGTGCCAGCAGTTCGTACAGGGGAGAGAATGAGCAGTTCTTC.

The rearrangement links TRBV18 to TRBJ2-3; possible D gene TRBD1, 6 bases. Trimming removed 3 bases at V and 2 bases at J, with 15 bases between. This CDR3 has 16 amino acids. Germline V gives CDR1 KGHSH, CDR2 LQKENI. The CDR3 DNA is TGTGCCAGCTCACCCGAAACAGGGTATCTCACAGATACGCAGTATTTT. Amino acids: CASSPETGYLTDTQYF.

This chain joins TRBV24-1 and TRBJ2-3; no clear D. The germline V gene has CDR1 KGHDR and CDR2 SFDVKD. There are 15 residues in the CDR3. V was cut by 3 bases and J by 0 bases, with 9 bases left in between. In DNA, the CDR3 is TGTGCCACCAGTGATAGTTGGGCTAGCACAGATACGCAGTATTTT. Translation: CATSDSWASTDTQYF.

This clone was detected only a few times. CDR3 nucleotides: TGTGCCAGCAGCTTTGGGATCATTGAGCAGTTCTTC. Its protein is CASSFGIIEQFF. V and J are TRBV7-9 and TRBJ2-1; no clear D gene. This CDR3 is built from 12 residues. Germline values: CDR1 SEHNR, CDR2 FQNEAQ (reference sequence). V lost 3 bases and J 9 bases, leaving 9 bases between the germline ends.

The DNA of the CDR3 is TGTGCCAGCAGTCGGCTAGGTTACGAGCAGTACTTC. Protein: CASSRLGYEQYF. The rearrangement links TRBV12-3 or TRBV12-4 to TRBJ2-7; D is unclear. The CDR3 contains 12 residues. V shed 5 bases and J shed 4 bases, with 9 bases lying between them.

The CDR3 loop reads CASSYMAHYEQYF. Written as DNA, the CDR3 is TGTGCCAGCAGCTACATGGCCCACTACGAGCAGTACTTC. The chain links TRBV12-3 or TRBV12-4 to TRBJ2-7; D gene uncertain. Trimming took off 6 bases at V and 3 bases at J, with 12 bases between the two ends. CDR3 length: 13 amino acids.

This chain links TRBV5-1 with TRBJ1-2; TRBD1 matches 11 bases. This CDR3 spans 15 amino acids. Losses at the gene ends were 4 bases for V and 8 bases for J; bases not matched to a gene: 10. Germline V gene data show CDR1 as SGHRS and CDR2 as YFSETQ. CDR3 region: CASSDRTGGAGGYTF. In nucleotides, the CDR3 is TGCGCCAGCAGCGATAGGACAGGGGGCGCAGGGGGCTACACCTTC. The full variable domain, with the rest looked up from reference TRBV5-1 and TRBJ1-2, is KAGVTQTPRYLIKTRGQQVTLSCSPISGHRSVSWYQQTPGQGLQFLFEYFSETQRNKGNFPGRFSGRQFSNSRSEMNVSTLELGDSALYLCASSDRTGGAGGYTFGSGTRLTVV.

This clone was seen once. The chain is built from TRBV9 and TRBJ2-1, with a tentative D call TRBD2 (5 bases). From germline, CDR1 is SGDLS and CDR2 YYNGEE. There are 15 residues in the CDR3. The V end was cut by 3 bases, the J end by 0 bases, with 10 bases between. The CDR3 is CASSASGYSYNEQFF. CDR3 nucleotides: TGTGCCAGCAGCGCGAGCGGATACTCCTACAATGAGCAGTTCTTC.

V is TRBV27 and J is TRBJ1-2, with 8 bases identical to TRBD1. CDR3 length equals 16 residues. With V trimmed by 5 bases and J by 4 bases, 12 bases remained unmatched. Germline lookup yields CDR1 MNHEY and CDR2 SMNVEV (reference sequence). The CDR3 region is CASSPMLTGAGYGYTF. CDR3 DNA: TGTGCCAGCAGTCCGATGCTGACAGGGGCCGGCTATGGCTACACCTTC.

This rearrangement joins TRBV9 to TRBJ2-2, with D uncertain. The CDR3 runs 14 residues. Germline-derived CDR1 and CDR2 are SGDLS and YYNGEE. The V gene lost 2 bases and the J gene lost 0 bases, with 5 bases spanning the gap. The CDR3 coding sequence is TGTGCCAGCAGCGTCTACCCGAACACCGGGGAGCTGTTTTTT. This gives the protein CASSVYPNTGELFF.

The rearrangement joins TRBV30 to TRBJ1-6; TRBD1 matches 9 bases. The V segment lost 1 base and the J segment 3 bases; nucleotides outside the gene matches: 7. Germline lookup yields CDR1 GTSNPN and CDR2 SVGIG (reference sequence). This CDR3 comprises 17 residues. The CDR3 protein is CAWSDPTGGGYNSPLHF. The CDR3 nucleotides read TGTGCCTGGAGTGACCCGACAGGGGGTGGCTATAATTCACCCCTCCACTTT.